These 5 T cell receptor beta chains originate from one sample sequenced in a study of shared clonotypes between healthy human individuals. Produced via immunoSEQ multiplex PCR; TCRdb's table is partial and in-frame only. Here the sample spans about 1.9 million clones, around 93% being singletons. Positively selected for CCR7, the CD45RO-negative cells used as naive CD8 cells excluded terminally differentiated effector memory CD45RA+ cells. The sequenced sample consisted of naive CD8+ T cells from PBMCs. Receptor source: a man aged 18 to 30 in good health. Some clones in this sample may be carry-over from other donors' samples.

CDR3 sequence reads: CASSQGTSGSDEQFF. In nucleotides, the CDR3 is TGCGCCAGCAGCCAGGGGACTAGCGGGAGCGATGAGCAGTTCTTC. The rearrangement links TRBV4-1 to TRBJ2-1; TRBD2 matches at 14 bases. V trimming: 3 bases; J trimming: 8 bases; junction bases outside the gene matches: 3. The CDR3 sequence is 15 residues long. Germline assignment: CDR1 MGHRA and CDR2 YSYEKL.

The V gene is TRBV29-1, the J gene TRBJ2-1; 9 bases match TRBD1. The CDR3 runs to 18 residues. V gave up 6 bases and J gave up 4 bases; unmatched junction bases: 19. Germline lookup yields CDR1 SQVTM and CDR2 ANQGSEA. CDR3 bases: TGCAGCGTGGCCGGGACAGGGATTTCACTAGCGTTATACAATGAGCAGTTCTTC. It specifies CSVAGTGISLALYNEQFF.

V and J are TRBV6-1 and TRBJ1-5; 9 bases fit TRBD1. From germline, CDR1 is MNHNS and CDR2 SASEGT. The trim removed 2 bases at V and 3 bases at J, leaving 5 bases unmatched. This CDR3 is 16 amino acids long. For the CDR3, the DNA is TGTGCCAGCAGTGAATGGGGACAGGGTACCAATCAGCCCCAGCATTTT. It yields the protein CASSEWGQGTNQPQHF.

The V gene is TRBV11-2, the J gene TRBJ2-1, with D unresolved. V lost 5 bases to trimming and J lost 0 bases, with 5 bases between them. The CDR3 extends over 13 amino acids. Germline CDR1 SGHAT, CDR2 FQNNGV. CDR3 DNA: TGTGCCAGCAGCCCCACCTCCTACAATGAGCAGTTCTTC. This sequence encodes CASSPTSYNEQFF.

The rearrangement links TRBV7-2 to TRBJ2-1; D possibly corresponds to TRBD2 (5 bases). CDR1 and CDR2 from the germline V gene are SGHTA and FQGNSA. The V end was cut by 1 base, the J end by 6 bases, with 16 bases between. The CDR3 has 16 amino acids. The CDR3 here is CASSLGGLKPVNEQFF. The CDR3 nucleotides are TGTGCCAGCAGCTTAGGAGGACTGAAGCCGGTCAATGAGCAGTTCTTC.